This T cell receptor (beta chain) originates from a study of blood T cell repertoires in COVID-19 (dated by TCRdb to the early 2020s). Background on the whole study: Collaborator samples came from the United States, Italy and Spain and covered acute and convalescent phases of COVID-19. The samples were drawn from the first 160 participants of the ongoing ImmuneRACE study and from 1,254 subjects provided by 6 global collaborators. HLA class I and class II types, where available, came from metadata supplied by the sample provider rather than from assay-based typing. Subjects who had been exposed to COVID-19, were actively infected with it, or had recovered from it provided the deeply sampled blood TCRbeta repertoires that made up the dataset. The repertoires were released in a freely available public database intended as a resource for research on the immune response to SARS-CoV-2. The prospective study material was composed of cDNA or gDNA derived from T cells, B-cell-depleted T cells, or PBMCs. A de-identified subject ID, COVID-19 status, age in years and sex were almost always included in the sample metadata.

Whole blood was collected in K2EDTA tubes by collaborating institutions according to the institutions' own protocols. For TCRbeta analysis, collaborators shipped samples as frozen whole blood, isolated PBMCs, or DNA extracted from either of those sample types. TCRbeta CDR3 regions were amplified from genomic DNA using the immunoSEQ Assay, a bias-controlled multiplex PCR. The authors' pipeline ran thus. Nucleated cell counts per sample were estimated from amplification of reference gene primers within the assay. Sequence reads were collapsed and filtered to measure the absolute abundance of every unique TCRbeta CDR3 rearrangement. For each sample, productive Simpson clonality was calculated as the square root of Simpson's diversity index across productive rearrangements. TCRdb took this table from immuneACCESS and kept in-frame rearrangements with V and J called. Such tables lack part of the clones; where checked against another copy, unresolved V genes explain under half of the gap, and the rest is unexplained. V, J and clone size are those of that table, while D and trimming were read from the DNA. In this sample the table shows hundreds of thousands of clones, 65% to 90% of which occur a single time. Of the sample, about 8% falls within the top ten clones.

A word on this clone: It has no known antigen specificity. Base qualities are not at hand, and no much larger clone is one base apart.

Overall study results and their limits: Clinical and demographic metadata were provided uncurated, with the amount varying by source and participant.

Material for sequencing was peripheral blood. This TCR was sampled from a woman in her forties or fifties with acute or convalescent COVID-19.

The CDR3 reads as follows: CASSRDRAGYTF. The nucleotide sequence is given as TGCGCCAGCAGCCGGGACAGGGCTGGCTACACCTTC. The rearranged segments are TRBV5-1 and TRBJ1-2; the central 9 bases match TRBD1. The germline V gene provides CDR1 SGHRS and CDR2 YFSETQ. V ends up 4 bases short and J 7 bases short, with an unmatched junction base count of 2. Taken from cysteine to phenylalanine, the CDR3 has 12 residues. Just the 36-base CDR3 DNA is kept, in frame starting at base 1.